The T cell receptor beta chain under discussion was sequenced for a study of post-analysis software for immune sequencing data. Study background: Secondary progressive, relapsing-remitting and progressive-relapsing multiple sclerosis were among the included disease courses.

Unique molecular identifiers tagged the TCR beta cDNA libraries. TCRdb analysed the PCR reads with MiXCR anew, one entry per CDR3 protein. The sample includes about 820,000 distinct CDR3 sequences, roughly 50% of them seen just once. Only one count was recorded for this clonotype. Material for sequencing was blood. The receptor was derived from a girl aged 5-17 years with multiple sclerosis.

In DNA, the CDR3 is TGCAGTGCTCACGGGACTAGCGGCTCTCATCGCTACGAGCAGTACTTC. Translating gives CSAHGTSGSHRYEQYF. V and J are TRBV20-1 and TRBJ2-7; 11 bases align to TRBD2. Germline CDR1 DFQATT, CDR2 SNEGSKA (reference sequence). After removal of 5 bases from V and 3 bases from J, the junction contained 12 bases not matched to a gene. This CDR3 region has 16 residues.